One sample yielded the 11 T cell receptor beta chains listed below, sequenced in a study of blood T cell repertoires in COVID-19. Clones were sequenced by immunoSEQ multiplex PCR, and TCRdb holds only the in-frame ones, with some missing. The sample contains around 260,000 clones, approximately 86% of which appear only once. Sequenced input: peripheral blood. The receptors were gathered from a woman aged 55-70 years with COVID-19, enrolled during active disease.

The rearrangement joins TRBV5-1 to TRBJ1-2; 8 bases map to TRBD1. The germline CDR1 and CDR2 sequences are SGHRS and YFSETQ. The CDR3 is made up of 14 amino acids. V lost 2 bases to trimming and J lost 4 bases; unmatched junction nucleotides: 4. CDR3 in amino acids: CASSFGQGGYGYTF. The CDR3 DNA reads TGCGCCAGCAGCTTTGGACAGGGCGGCTATGGCTACACCTTC.

This sequence joins TRBV12-5 and TRBJ2-1; TRBD2 agrees at 10 bases. This CDR3 is 16 amino acids long. CDR1 and CDR2 from the germline V gene are LGHNT and FRNRAP. After removal of 0 bases from V and 7 bases from J, the junction contained 6 bases not matched to a gene. The CDR3 DNA is TGTGCTAGTGGTTTGGTTGGAGCGGGAGGGCCAAATGAGCAGTTCTTC. It specifies CASGLVGAGGPNEQFF.

V usage is TRBV4-2 and J usage is TRBJ2-3; possible D gene TRBD2, 6 bases. The V and J ends lost 1 base and 1 base respectively, with 9 bases between them. The CDR3 length is 15 residues. CDR1 and CDR2 (germline): LGHNA, YNFKEQ. The CDR3 loop is CASSQVPSGTDTQYF. CDR3 nucleotide sequence: TGTGCCAGCAGCCAAGTTCCTAGCGGCACAGATACGCAGTATTTT.

The chain links TRBV9 to TRBJ1-5; 10 bases are shared with TRBD1. Germline CDR1 and CDR2: SGDLS and YYNGEE. This CDR3 has 15 residues. V gave up 6 bases and J gave up 2 bases; unmatched junction bases: 5. The CDR3 DNA is TGTGCCAGCATCGGACAGGGGGTATGCAATCAGCCCCAGCATTTT. Protein: CASIGQGVCNQPQHF.

This sequence joins TRBV27 and TRBJ2-7; tentatively, D is TRBD1 (5 bases). V lost 3 bases and J lost 0, with 9 bases in between. The CDR3 loop spans 14 amino acids. CDR1 is MNHEY, CDR2 SMNVEV, per germline (reference sequence). The DNA for the CDR3 is TGTGCCAGCAGTTTCCCAGGGTGCTCCTACGAGCAGTACTTC. It encodes CASSFPGCSYEQYF.

The rearrangement joins TRBV5-8 to TRBJ2-6; possible D gene TRBD1, 5 bases. The CDR3 is made up of 15 amino acids. Germline assignment: CDR1 SGHTS and CDR2 YDEGEE. With 0 bases removed from V and 4 bases from J, the gap between germline ends came to 8 bases. CDR3 amino acids: CASSLVGPGANVLTF. CDR3 sequence (DNA): TGTGCCAGCAGCTTGGTGGGGCCCGGGGCCAACGTCCTGACTTTC. The entire variable domain, with the rest obtained from reference TRBV5-8 and TRBJ2-6, is as follows: EAGVTQSPTHLIKTRGQQATLRCSPISGHTSVYWYQQALGLGLQFLLWYDEGEERNRGNFPPRFSGRQFPNYSSELNVNALELEDSALYLCASSLVGPGANVLTFGAGSRLTVL.

The chain combines TRBV27 with TRBJ2-7; 10 bases fit TRBD1. The CDR3 has 14 amino acids. V was pared by 5 bases and J by 2 bases, with 3 bases of the junction left unmatched. From germline, CDR1 is MNHEY and CDR2 SMNVEV (reference sequence). The CDR3 bases are TGTGCCAGCAGTGACGGGACAGGGGCCTACGAGCAGTACTTC. Amino acids: CASSDGTGAYEQYF.

The chain joins TRBV28 to TRBJ1-2, with TRBD1 matching 10 bases. With V trimmed by 5 bases and J by 1 base, 10 bases remained unmatched. The germline V gene encodes CDR1 MDHEN and CDR2 SYDVKM. This CDR3 is 17 amino acids long. The DNA for the CDR3 is TGTGCCAGCAGTGAGGGCCCGGGACAGGGGAATAACTATGGCTACACCTTC. This translates into CASSEGPGQGNNYGYTF.

This clone occurred once. This chain joins TRBV28 and TRBJ2-3, with 16 bases lining up with TRBD2. Trimming cost V 5 bases and J 5 bases; bases outside gene matches: 4. There are 16 residues in the CDR3. CDR1 is MDHEN, CDR2 SYDVKM, per germline. CDR3 sequence: CASSPGLAGGRDTQYF. In DNA form, the CDR3 reads TGTGCCAGCAGTCCGGGACTAGCGGGAGGGCGAGATACGCAGTATTTT.

In nucleotides, the CDR3 is TGTGCCAGCAGCTTTGGACTAGCCTCCGGGGAGCTGTTTTTT. Protein: CASSFGLASGELFF. The rearrangement links TRBV7-3 to TRBJ2-2; 8 bases are a match to TRBD2. The CDR3 runs 14 residues. V shed 3 bases and J 6 bases; nucleotides not matched to a gene: 3. CDR1 SGHTA and CDR2 FQGTGA come from the germline V gene.

V and J are TRBV3-1 (or the pseudogene TRBV3-2) and TRBJ2-5; 10 nucleotides align to TRBD2. Germline loops: CDR1 LGHDT, CDR2 YNNKEL (reference sequence). The CDR3 has 16 residues. The ends lost 1 base at V and 5 bases at J; junction bases unmatched: 7. CDR3 coding DNA: TGTGCCAGCAGCCAAGGGTCTAGCGGGAGTGGGGAGACCCAGTACTTC. Its protein is CASSQGSSGSGETQYF.